Listed below are T cell receptor beta chains from one sample, sequenced in a study of blood T cell repertoires in COVID-19. The repertoire was sequenced with immunoSEQ multiplex PCR; TCRdb's copy has only in-frame clones and lacks some. The repertoire includes 250,000 to 350,000 clones, about nine tenths of them detected once, and about 3% sits in the top ten. Source material: peripheral blood. The receptors derive from a woman under 40 with active or convalescent COVID-19. The CDR3 runs from the conserved cysteine through the conserved F or W. A D gene is named only where the DNA matches it firmly. Clone size, where shown, is once, few, many, or a class for clones that have expanded.

TRBJ2-5	.	.	TRBV5-1	CASSYGALEKTQYF	TGCGCCAGCAGTTACGGAGCACTGGAGAAGACCCAGTACTTC
TRBJ1-5	few	.	TRBV2	CASSENNNQPQHF	TGTGCCAGCAGTGAAAACAACAATCAGCCCCAGCATTTT
TRBJ1-2	once	.	TRBV7-8	CASSLVPGGYGYTF	TGTGCCAGCAGCTTAGTTCCAGGAGGGTATGGCTACACCTTC
TRBJ2-1	.	TRBD2	TRBV30	CAWSTSSGTSGSFYNEQFF	TGTGCCTGGAGCACCTCTTCCGGGACTAGCGGGTCCTTCTACAATGAGCAGTTCTTC
TRBJ2-2	.	.	TRBV6-1	CASSDRGSAGELFF	TGTGCCAGCAGTGACAGGGGTAGTGCCGGGGAGCTGTTTTTT
TRBJ2-7	.	TRBD1	TRBV19	CASSIAGTGVYEQYF	TGTGCCAGTAGTATAGCCGGGACAGGTGTCTACGAGCAGTACTTC
TRBJ1-2	few	.	TRBV6-5	CASSYQGGGYTF	TGTGCCAGCAGTTACCAGGGTGGTGGCTACACCTTC
TRBJ2-3	.	TRBD2	TRBV5-1	CASSLGSGGAGDTQYF	TGCGCCAGCAGCTTGGGTTCCGGGGGGGCCGGCGATACGCAGTATTTT
TRBJ2-3	.	.	TRBV12-3/TRBV12-4	CASSSWGGDTQYF	TGTGCCAGCAGCTCTTGGGGAGGAGATACGCAGTATTTT
TRBJ2-6	.	TRBD1	TRBV29-1	CSVGTGQGFPGANVLTF	TGCAGCGTTGGAACGGGACAGGGTTTCCCTGGGGCCAACGTCCTGACTTTC
TRBJ1-6	.	TRBD1	TRBV28	CASSSLQGKNSPLHF	TGTGCCAGCAGTTCTTTACAGGGGAAAAATTCACCCCTCCACTTT
TRBJ1-4	.	.	TRBV4-2	CASSREESAWNEKLFF	TGTGCCAGCAGCCGGGAGGAGTCGGCATGGAATGAAAAACTGTTTTTT
TRBJ2-1	.	TRBD2	TRBV10-3	CAISGLAGNNEQFF	TGTGCCATCAGTGGACTAGCGGGGAACAATGAGCAGTTCTTC
TRBJ2-3	.	TRBD2	TRBV27	CASSSLRSGGGTDTQYF	TGTGCCAGCAGTTCCCTCCGTAGCGGGGGGGGCACAGATACGCAGTATTTT
TRBJ1-2	.	TRBD1	TRBV24-1	CATSDAQGQVYGYTF	TGTGCCACCAGTGATGCACAGGGACAGGTCTACGGCTACACCTTC
TRBJ1-2	.	.	TRBV20-1	CSARSGYGYTF	TGCAGTGCTAGATCCGGCTATGGCTACACCTTC
TRBJ1-1	.	TRBD1	TRBV2	CASRADRVTEAFF	TGTGCCAGCAGGGCCGACAGGGTCACTGAAGCTTTCTTT
TRBJ2-3	.	.	TRBV27	CASSLGGGSDTQYF	TGTGCCAGCAGTTTAGGGGGCGGATCAGATACGCAGTATTTT
TRBJ2-3	.	TRBD2	TRBV9	CASSPRLAGATDTQYF	TGTGCCAGCAGCCCGAGACTAGCGGGGGCCACAGATACGCAGTATTTT
TRBJ2-1	.	TRBD1	TRBV11-3	CASSPVGTGINEQFF	TGTGCCAGCAGCCCAGTGGGGACAGGCATCAATGAGCAGTTCTTC
TRBJ1-1	.	TRBD1	TRBV11-3	CASSLRQGGTEEAFF	TGTGCCAGCAGCCTACGACAGGGGGGAACAGAAGAAGCTTTCTTT
TRBJ2-5	.	TRBD1	TRBV5-4	CASSRDRQETQYF	TGTGCCAGCAGCAGGGACAGGCAAGAGACCCAGTACTTC
TRBJ2-7	.	.	TRBV4-3	CASSQDSPAYEQYF	TGCGCCAGCAGCCAAGATTCCCCGGCCTACGAGCAGTACTTC
TRBJ1-3	.	.	TRBV3-1/TRBV3-2	CASSQEGNPAGNTIYF	TGTGCCAGCAGCCAGGAGGGAAATCCGGCTGGAAACACCATATATTTT
TRBJ2-3	.	TRBD2	TRBV10-3	CAITPERGDTDTQYF	TGTGCCATCACCCCTGAGCGGGGGGACACAGATACGCAGTATTTT
TRBJ1-1	.	.	TRBV20-1	CSARDAPEAFF	TGCAGTGCTAGAGATGCGCCAGAAGCTTTCTTT
TRBJ1-3	.	.	TRBV30	CAWSVKGIFGNTIYF	TGTGCCTGGAGTGTAAAGGGGATTTTTGGAAACACCATATATTTT
TRBJ2-5	.	TRBD2	TRBV7-2	CASSLGAMPGGETQYF	TGTGCCAGCAGCTTAGGAGCAATGCCGGGGGGAGAGACCCAGTACTTC
TRBJ1-2	few	TRBD1	TRBV5-6	CASSPRQGNWYGYTF	TGTGCCAGCAGCCCCAGACAGGGTAATTGGTATGGCTACACCTTC
TRBJ2-7	.	.	TRBV9	CASSVEPGSLYEQYF	TGTGCCAGCAGCGTGGAACCCGGGTCCCTCTACGAGCAGTACTTC
TRBJ2-7	.	TRBD2	TRBV11-3	CASSQSAHSGGAYEQYF	TGTGCCAGCAGCCAATCAGCCCATAGCGGGGGGGCATACGAGCAGTACTTC
TRBJ2-1	.	TRBD1	TRBV6-6	CASSLRDRGVNEQFF	TGTGCCAGCAGTTTGAGGGACAGGGGGGTCAATGAGCAGTTCTTC
TRBJ1-1	.	.	TRBV7-6	CASSLAPGKEAFF	TGTGCCAGCAGCTTAGCCCCAGGGAAAGAAGCTTTCTTT
TRBJ2-7	.	TRBD1	TRBV27	CARLQGVGYEQYF	TGTGCCAGGCTACAGGGGGTTGGCTACGAGCAGTACTTC
TRBJ1-2	.	.	TRBV30	CAWSVGTPGIDGYTF	TGTGCCTGGAGTGTAGGTACTCCGGGAATAGATGGCTACACCTTC
TRBJ2-2	.	TRBD2	TRBV2	CASRAGLAGYTGELFF	TGTGCCAGCAGAGCTGGACTAGCGGGGTATACCGGGGAGCTGTTTTTT
TRBJ1-3	once	.	TRBV6-6	CASRLGESGNTIYF	TGTGCCAGCAGACTAGGCGAGTCGGGAAACACCATATATTTT
TRBJ1-3	.	TRBD1	TRBV14	CASSRSTGVVSGNTIYF	TGTGCCAGCAGTAGAAGTACAGGGGTGGTTTCTGGAAACACCATATATTTT
TRBJ1-5	.	TRBD1	TRBV19	CASSIGTGEGQPQHF	TGTGCCAGTAGTATAGGGACAGGGGAAGGTCAGCCCCAGCATTTT
TRBJ1-6	.	.	TRBV4-1	CASSQEGGKNSPLHF	TGCGCCAGCAGCCAAGAGGGAGGGAAGAATTCACCCCTCCACTTT
TRBJ2-1	.	TRBD2	TRBV5-4	CASSFRTIAGGIEQFF	TGTGCCAGCAGCTTCCGCACGATAGCGGGGGGTATTGAGCAGTTCTTC
TRBJ2-1	.	TRBD1	TRBV11-3	CASGTGFGNEQFF	TGTGCCAGCGGGACAGGGTTTGGGAATGAGCAGTTCTTC
TRBJ2-3	.	TRBD1	TRBV5-1	CASSFSPQGATDTQYF	TGCGCCAGCAGCTTTTCCCCACAGGGGGCCACAGATACGCAGTATTTT
TRBJ2-3	.	TRBD1	TRBV6-2/TRBV6-3	CASSYPTGDRADTQYF	TGTGCCAGCAGTTATCCGACAGGGGATCGGGCAGATACGCAGTATTTT
TRBJ2-2	few	TRBD2	TRBV10-3	CAIAPGLASGELFF	TGTGCCATCGCTCCGGGACTAGCGTCCGGGGAGCTGTTTTTT
TRBJ1-1	.	TRBD1	TRBV19	CASSLDTGGNTEAFF	TGTGCCAGTAGTCTTGATACAGGGGGCAACACTGAAGCTTTCTTT